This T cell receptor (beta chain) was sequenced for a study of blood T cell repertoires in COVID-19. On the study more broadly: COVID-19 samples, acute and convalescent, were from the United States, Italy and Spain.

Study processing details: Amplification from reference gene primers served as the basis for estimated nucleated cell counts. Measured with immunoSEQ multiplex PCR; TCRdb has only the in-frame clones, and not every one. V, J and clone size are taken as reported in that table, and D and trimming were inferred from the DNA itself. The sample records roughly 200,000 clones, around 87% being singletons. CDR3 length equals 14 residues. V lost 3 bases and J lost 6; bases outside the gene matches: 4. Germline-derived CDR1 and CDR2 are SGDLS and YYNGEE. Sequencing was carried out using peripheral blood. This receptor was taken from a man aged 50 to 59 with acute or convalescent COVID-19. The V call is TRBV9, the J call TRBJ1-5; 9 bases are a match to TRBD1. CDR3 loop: CASSAGTGFQPQHF. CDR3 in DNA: TGTGCCAGCAGCGCCGGGACAGGGTTTCAGCCCCAGCATTTT.